These 6 T cell receptor beta chains came from one sample sequenced in a study of blood T cell repertoires in COVID-19. The assay was immunoSEQ multiplex PCR, and TCRdb's table has in-frame clones only and misses some. The sample yields around 300,000 clones, over 70% seen once. The specimen was PBMCs or T cells enriched from blood (not recorded which). The receptors were gathered from a man aged 30-40 years who had recovered from COVID-19.

V gene TRBV11-2 combines with J gene TRBJ1-5; perhaps TRBD1 as D (5 bases). Germline CDR1 reads SGHAT; CDR2 reads FQNNGV. V shed 1 base and J shed 4 bases, with 8 bases lying between them. The CDR3 length is 14 residues. The CDR3 region is CASSLAGMNQPQHF. The CDR3 nucleotides are TGTGCCAGCAGCTTAGCAGGGATGAATCAGCCCCAGCATTTT.

The genes are TRBV24-1 and TRBJ1-2, with D maybe TRBD1 (5 bases). With 1 base removed from V and 0 bases from J, the gap between germline ends came to 17 bases. The length of the CDR3 is 18 residues. The germline gives CDR1 KGHDR, CDR2 SFDVKD. CDR3 in DNA: TGTGCCACCAGTGATTTATCCAGGGCATCCCCTTCTAACTATGGCTACACCTTC. Translation: CATSDLSRASPSNYGYTF.

The chain recombines TRBV5-1 with TRBJ1-2, with D perhaps matching TRBD1 (5 bases). V was trimmed by 7 bases and J by 0 bases, leaving 16 bases between them. Germline lookup yields CDR1 SGHRS and CDR2 YFSETQ. The CDR3 consists of 15 residues. The CDR3 DNA reads TGCGCCAGCGGCGAGCGGGGCCCCGCTAACTATGGCTACACCTTC. Encoded protein: CASGERGPANYGYTF.

The CDR3 nucleotides read TGTGCCAGCAGTGAAGACAGGGTTAAGGAGTATTTT. Amino acid sequence: CASSEDRVKEYF. The rearrangement uses TRBV2 and TRBJ2-3; the D gene is possibly TRBD1 (6 bases). This CDR3 comprises 12 residues. Between the trimmed V and J ends, which lost 1 base and 13 bases, there was a span of 12 bases. Looked up from germline, CDR1 is SNHLY and CDR2 is FYNNEI.

The rearrangement uses TRBV9 and TRBJ1-1; no clear D. Trimming shortened V by 4 bases and J by 3 bases, and 19 bases separated the two germline ends. CDR3 length: 16 amino acids. The V gene's germline CDR1 is SGDLS and CDR2 YYNGEE. The CDR3 here is CASSTNTIGVDTEAFF. The CDR3 DNA sequence: TGTGCCAGCAGCACAAATACAATCGGGGTCGACACTGAAGCTTTCTTT.

This clone was picked up a small number of times. This chain connects TRBV9 to TRBJ1-2; the match to TRBD1 covers 11 bases. The CDR3 extends over 15 amino acids. CDR1 and CDR2 (germline): SGDLS, YYNGEE. J lost 6 bases, V lost 4 bases, and 8 bases had no gene match. CDR3 sequence reads: CASSPWTGGSNGYTF. CDR3 bases: TGTGCCAGCAGCCCGTGGACAGGGGGCTCTAATGGCTACACCTTC. The full variable domain, completed using reference TRBV9 and TRBJ1-2, is DSGVTQTPKHLITATGQRVTLRCSPRSGDLSVYWYQQSLDQGLQFLIQYYNGEERAKGNILERFSAQQFPDLHSELNLSSLELGDSALYFCASSPWTGGSNGYTFGSGTRLTVV.